Listed here are 30 T cell receptor beta chains from one sample, sequenced in a study of blood T cell repertoires in COVID-19. The table came from immunoSEQ multiplex PCR; TCRdb's copy has only in-frame clones and leaves some out. The sample carries approximately 38,000 clones, over 85% recorded once. Sequencing was carried out using peripheral blood. These receptors originate from a human donor with active COVID-19. The donor label of this sample is uncertain.

V usage is TRBV28 and J usage is TRBJ1-1; D call uncertain. This CDR3 spans 16 amino acids. Germline V gene sequence: CDR1 MDHEN, CDR2 SYDVKM. V lost 4 bases and J lost 7, with 22 bases in between. The CDR3 nucleotides read TGTGCCAGCAGTTCCTCCTTTTTAGCCCTGAGTGGTGAAGCTTTCTTT. This sequence encodes CASSSSFLALSGEAFF. The full variable domain, its missing parts supplied by reference TRBV28 and TRBJ1-1, is DVKVTQSSRYLVKRTGEKVFLECVQDMDHENMFWYRQDPGLGLRLIYFSYDVKMKEKGDIPEGYSVSREKKERFSLILESASTNQTSMYLCASSSSFLALSGEAFFGQGTRLTVV.

This sequence joins TRBV21-1 and TRBJ2-2; the table's TRBD2 call for D was not verified on the DNA. TRBV21-1 is reported as a pseudogene. This CDR3 has 15 amino acids. Written as DNA, the CDR3 is TGTGCCAGCAGCACTGAAAAGCGGGGGACCGGGGAGCTGTTTTTT. It yields the protein CASSTEKRGTGELFF.

V and J are TRBV4-1 and TRBJ1-5, with a possible D match to TRBD1 (5 bases). Trimming shortened V by 5 bases and J by 0 bases, and 11 bases separated the two germline ends. Germline V gene lookup returns CDR1 MGHRA and CDR2 YSYEKL. The CDR3 has 15 residues. DNA of the CDR3: TGCGCCAGCAGCAGGACATATTATAGCAATCAGCCCCAGCATTTT. This encodes CASSRTYYSNQPQHF.

This clone showed up just once. This chain links TRBV6-5 with TRBJ1-1; tentatively, D is TRBD1 (5 bases). The CDR3 spans 15 residues. The germline V and J ends were trimmed by 2 bases and 1 base, with 11 bases remaining between them. Germline CDR1 MNHEY, CDR2 SVGAGI. DNA for the CDR3: TGTGCCAGCAGTTACGGGGGGTTGGCGAACACTGAAGCTTTCTTT. Protein: CASSYGGLANTEAFF.

The chain combines TRBV5-4 with TRBJ2-2; D gene uncertain. CDR3 size: 13 residues. CDR1 is SGHNT and CDR2 is YYREEE in the germline V gene (reference sequence). The V and J ends lost 2 bases and 5 bases respectively, with 7 bases between them. The DNA of the CDR3 is TGTGCCAGCAGCTTTAAACAGACCGGGGAGCTGTTTTTT. Protein: CASSFKQTGELFF.

The CDR3 sequence: CASSLEGVSYNEQFF. CDR3 DNA sequence: TGTGCCAGCAGTTTGGAGGGAGTTTCCTACAATGAGCAGTTCTTC. The V gene is TRBV27, the J gene TRBJ2-1; possible D gene TRBD2, 6 bases. V shed 3 bases and J shed 1 base, with 10 bases lying between them. CDR3 length: 15 residues. CDR1 is MNHEY, CDR2 SMNVEV, per germline (reference sequence).

The J gene is TRBJ2-5, the V gene TRBV19, with D perhaps matching TRBD2 (5 bases). V was clipped by 4 bases and J by 2 bases, with 8 bases between them. The CDR3 is 13 amino acids. The germline V gene encodes CDR1 LNHDA and CDR2 SQIVND (reference sequence). Here the CDR3 reads CASSNREQETQYF. In DNA, the CDR3 is TGTGCCAGTAGTAACCGGGAACAAGAGACCCAGTACTTC.

This clone was detected once. In nucleotides, the CDR3 is TGTGCCAGCAGTGAACGCCCCGAGGGATCCTACAATGAGCAGTTCTTC. Translated: CASSERPEGSYNEQFF. J is TRBJ2-1 and V is TRBV6-1, with TRBD2 as a possible D gene (5 bases). The V gene lost 2 bases and the J gene lost 1 base, with 12 bases spanning the gap. Per the germline V gene, CDR1 is MNHNS and CDR2 is SASEGT. This CDR3 is built from 16 residues.

The gene calls are TRBV5-1 and TRBJ1-5; maybe TRBD1 (5 bases). V was cut by 4 bases and J by 3 bases, with 11 bases left in between. CDR1 is SGHRS and CDR2 is YFSETQ in the germline V gene. The CDR3 runs 14 residues. The CDR3 coding sequence is TGCGCCAGCAGCCCGGGGGAGGCCAATCAGCCCCAGCATTTT. This gives the protein CASSPGEANQPQHF.

This chain connects TRBV4-2 to TRBJ1-2; 8 bases agree with TRBD1. CDR1 and CDR2 (germline): LGHNA, YNFKEQ. The V gene end was trimmed by 0 bases and the J gene end by 7 bases; junction bases not matched to a gene: 10. This CDR3 comprises 16 residues. The CDR3 bases are TGTGCCAGCAGCCAAGATACAGGGGGGTACTCCGGTGGCTACACCTTC. It yields the protein CASSQDTGGYSGGYTF.

This CDR3 is CASGGDGTYNEQFF. CDR3 coding DNA: TGTGCCAGCGGGGGGGACGGGACCTACAATGAGCAGTTCTTC. This sequence joins TRBV27 and TRBJ2-1, with 7 bases that match TRBD2. The V gene end was trimmed by 8 bases and the J gene end by 2 bases; junction bases not matched to a gene: 6. CDR3 size: 14 residues. Germline loops: CDR1 MNHEY, CDR2 SMNVEV (reference sequence).

On this clone: Germline and junction disagree at one end, which may indicate a read error. The genes are TRBV2 and TRBJ1-2, with D unresolved. Germline V gives CDR1 SNHLY, CDR2 FYNNEI. The CDR3 covers 13 residues. The CDR3 loop is CASSETPSGKFAF. In DNA, the CDR3 is TGTGCCAGCAGCGAAACGCCTTCGGGGAAATTCGCCTTC. Full variable domain (remainder filled in from reference TRBV2 and TRBJ1-2): EPEVTQTPSHQVTQMGQEVILRCVPISNHLYFYWYRQILGQKVEFLVSFYNNEISEKSEIFDDQFSVERPDGSNFTLKIRSTKLEDSAMYFCASSETPSGKFAFGSGTRLTVV.

The chain couples TRBV10-3 to TRBJ2-7; tentative D call: TRBD2 (5 bases). Trimming shortened V by 0 bases and J by 6 bases, and 18 bases separated the two germline ends. CDR1 ENHRY and CDR2 SYGVKD come from the germline V gene. This CDR3 contains 16 residues. In nucleotides, the CDR3 is TGTGCCATCAGTGAGTCGGGGAGTCCACTCGGAGGCGAGCAGTACTTC. Translation gives CAISESGSPLGGEQYF.

The V and J genes are TRBV3-1 (or the pseudogene TRBV3-2) and TRBJ1-1, with a possible D match to TRBD1 (5 bases). Germline V gives CDR1 LGHDT, CDR2 YNNKEL (reference sequence). The CDR3 spans 13 residues. Trimming shortened V by 1 base and J by 14 bases, and 17 bases separated the two germline ends. The CDR3 DNA reads TGTGCCAGCAGCCAAGTCCAACCCCAGGGTGTGTTCTTT. It encodes CASSQVQPQGVFF.

CDR3 sequence reads: CASSANIKYEQYF. Written as DNA, the CDR3 is TGTGCCAGTAGTGCCAACATTAAGTACGAGCAGTACTTC. J is TRBJ2-7 and V is TRBV19; D is unclear. Trimming removed 5 bases from V and 4 bases from J, with 12 bases in between. Germline-derived CDR1 and CDR2 are LNHDA and SQIVND (reference sequence). The CDR3 has 13 amino acids. The full variable domain, with the rest looked up from reference TRBV19 and TRBJ2-7, is DGGITQSPKYLFRKEGQNVTLSCEQNLNHDAMYWYRQDPGQGLRLIYYSQIVNDFQKGDIAEGYSVSREKKESFPLTVTSAQKNPTAFYLCASSANIKYEQYFGPGTRLTVT.

The chain is built from TRBV11-3 and TRBJ1-1; 8 bases fit TRBD1. The J segment lost 2 bases and the V segment lost 1 base, leaving 3 bases of the junction unmatched. CDR1 and CDR2 from the germline V gene are SGHNT and YENEEA. The CDR3 consists of 15 residues. The CDR3 reads CASSLVAGGNTEAFF. The DNA for the CDR3 is TGTGCCAGCAGCTTAGTAGCAGGGGGCAACACTGAAGCTTTCTTT.

This clone was seen once. The chain joins TRBV7-9 to TRBJ2-1; maybe TRBD1 (5 bases). Germline CDR1 and CDR2: SEHNR and FQNEAQ (reference sequence). The V end lost 5 bases, the J end lost 1 base, and 9 bases lay between the germline ends. This CDR3 spans 14 amino acids. CDR3 residues: CASSITGSYNEQFF. CDR3 bases: TGTGCCAGCAGCATCACAGGATCCTACAATGAGCAGTTCTTC.

This clone was seen a handful of times. This sequence joins TRBV16 and TRBJ1-1; D is possibly TRBD1 (6 bases). Germline lookup yields CDR1 KGHSY and CDR2 FQNENV. Trimming pared 1 base from V and 3 bases from J, leaving 21 bases between. This CDR3 comprises 18 residues. DNA of the CDR3: TGTGCCAGCAGCCAATATATTGGCAGGGAGGGGGAGGACACTGAAGCTTTCTTT. It encodes CASSQYIGREGEDTEAFF.

The chain has TRBV5-1 and TRBJ2-1, with 7 bases matching TRBD2. V shed 0 bases, J shed 6 bases, and the junction held 3 bases outside the gene matches. Germline CDR1 SGHRS, CDR2 YFSETQ. The CDR3 is 14 amino acids. CDR3 protein: CASSLGGSGNEQFF. The DNA for the CDR3 is TGCGCCAGCAGCTTGGGCGGGAGTGGCAATGAGCAGTTCTTC.

This clone was seen only once. This chain joins TRBV10-3 and TRBJ2-1; D may be TRBD2 (5 bases). V lost 0 bases and J lost 4, with 13 bases in between. The CDR3 sequence is 16 residues long. Per germline, CDR1 ENHRY and CDR2 SYGVKD. The CDR3 loop is CAISESEARGYNEQFF. The CDR3 region has the DNA TGTGCCATCAGTGAGTCGGAGGCCCGGGGATACAATGAGCAGTTCTTC.

Worth noting for this clone: The same CDR3 arises from other DNA sequences in this sample as well. The rearrangement links TRBV18 to TRBJ1-4, with TRBD1 matching over 7 bases. The CDR3 spans 16 residues. CDR1 KGHSH and CDR2 LQKENI come from the germline V gene. V lost 3 bases to trimming and J lost 0 bases; unmatched junction nucleotides: 4. CDR3 in DNA: TGTGCCAGCTCACCTCCTGACAGGGCAACTAATGAAAAACTGTTTTTT. Translating gives CASSPPDRATNEKLFF. The full variable domain, completed using reference TRBV18 and TRBJ1-4, is NAGVMQNPRHLVRRRGQEARLRCSPMKGHSHVYWYRQLPEEGLKFMVYLQKENIIDESGMPKERFSAEFPKEGPSILRIQQVVRGDSAAYFCASSPPDRATNEKLFFGSGTQLSVL.

The genes are TRBV18 and TRBJ2-2, with TRBD2 matching over 7 bases. Germline V gene lookup returns CDR1 KGHSH and CDR2 LQKENI. This CDR3 contains 16 residues. After removal of 2 bases from V and 7 bases from J, the junction contained 10 bases not matched to a gene. CDR3: CASSPTRAREVGELFF. Written as DNA, the CDR3 is TGTGCCAGCTCACCAACCAGGGCTCGGGAGGTCGGGGAGCTGTTTTTT.

This clone has just one count. Distinct nucleotide sequences in the sample also encode this CDR3. V gene TRBV3-1 (or the pseudogene TRBV3-2) combines with J gene TRBJ1-1, with D unresolved. V was shortened by 1 base and J by 2 bases, with 5 bases between the two germline ends. Germline loops: CDR1 LGHDT, CDR2 YNNKEL (reference sequence). This CDR3 has 13 amino acids. The CDR3 DNA sequence: TGTGCCAGCAGCCAAGGAGGTAACACTGAAGCTTTCTTT. Translation: CASSQGGNTEAFF.

This sequence joins TRBV9 and TRBJ2-2; the D gene is possibly TRBD2 (6 bases). Per the germline V gene, CDR1 is SGDLS and CDR2 is YYNGEE. The V end lost 0 bases, the J end lost 7 bases, and 19 bases lay between the germline ends. This CDR3 spans 17 amino acids. This CDR3 is CASSVGAGTSYGGELFF. The CDR3 coding sequence is TGTGCCAGCAGCGTAGGGGCCGGGACTTCGTATGGCGGGGAGCTGTTTTTT.

V usage is TRBV24-1 and J usage is TRBJ2-2; D is undetermined. This CDR3 comprises 12 residues. The ends were cut back, 11 bases at V and 1 base at J, with 7 bases in the middle. Germline V gene lookup returns CDR1 KGHDR and CDR2 SFDVKD. The CDR3 region has the DNA TGTGCCATTGAGAAGAACACCGGGGAGCTGTTTTTT. Encoded protein: CAIEKNTGELFF.

The chain uses TRBV28 and TRBJ2-7; 7 bases align to TRBD1. The V and J ends lost 5 bases and 2 bases, in that order; junction bases with no gene match: 6. Germline V gene lookup returns CDR1 MDHEN and CDR2 SYDVKM. This CDR3 is built from 14 residues. The CDR3 is CASSTGQAPYEQYF. The CDR3 nucleotides are TGTGCCAGCAGTACCGGACAGGCCCCCTACGAGCAGTACTTC.

The chain links TRBV7-2 to TRBJ2-3, with TRBD1 as a possible D gene (7 bases). The germline V gene encodes CDR1 SGHTA and CDR2 FQGNSA. Trimming pared 5 bases from V and 4 bases from J, leaving 16 bases between. The CDR3 loop spans 15 amino acids. In nucleotides, the CDR3 is TGTGCCAGCAGCCCCCAGGGGGGTTGGTCAGATACGCAGTATTTT. As protein: CASSPQGGWSDTQYF.

This clone came up once. J is TRBJ2-2 and V is TRBV11-3; possibly TRBD1 for D (6 bases). The CDR3 has 16 residues. V lost 1 base and J lost 0, with 9 bases in between. In germline, CDR1 is SGHNT, CDR2 YENEEA. Here the CDR3 DNA reads TGTGCCAGCAGCTTAGGGGGGCCATCGAACACCGGGGAGCTGTTTTTT. Protein sequence: CASSLGGPSNTGELFF.

This rearrangement joins TRBV6-5 to TRBJ2-1, with D uncertain. This CDR3 region has 14 residues. The V gene lost 0 bases and the J gene lost 9 bases, with 12 bases spanning the gap. The germline V gene has CDR1 MNHEY and CDR2 SVGAGI. Written as DNA, the CDR3 is TGTGCCAGCAGTTACTCGACGTCGTGGAGTGAGCAGTTCTTC. Translation: CASSYSTSWSEQFF.

This clone was recorded once. The genes are TRBV5-1 and TRBJ1-2; D perhaps matches TRBD1 (6 bases). This CDR3 has 14 residues. Per the germline V gene, CDR1 is SGHRS and CDR2 is YFSETQ. Trimming stripped 4 bases from V and 5 bases from J, with 15 bases between. CDR3 in DNA: TGCGCCAGCAGCGACCCGGACAGCTTGTATGGCTACACCTTC. It codes for CASSDPDSLYGYTF.